These T cell receptor beta chains were read from a single sample in a study of cytomegalovirus exposure and HLA in healthy donors. Some clones are missing from TCRdb's copy, which holds only in-frame ones; the method was immunoSEQ multiplex PCR. The profile covers 65,000 or so clones, with 62% appearing a single time and about 3% taken by the ten largest. Sequenced input: PBMCs. The receptors here all came from a man aged 25 to 45 in good health and CMV-seronegative. The CDR3 runs from the conserved cysteine through the conserved F or W. The order of the fields is clone size, D gene, J gene, V gene, CDR3 DNA, CDR3 protein. D genes are given only for firm matches. Not every row has a clone size; where given, it reads once, few, many or a size class.

>.|TRBD1|TRBJ2-3|TRBV6-1
TGTGCCAGCAGTGAAGCGGACAGGACCACAGATACGCAGTATTTT
CASSEADRTTDTQYF
>few|TRBD1|TRBJ2-7|TRBV6-1
TGTGCCAGCAGTAACGGACAGGGGTCGTCCTACGAGCAGTACTTC
CASSNGQGSSYEQYF
>.|TRBD2|TRBJ2-7|TRBV11-2
TGTGCCAGCAGCCCCAGAGGCCTAGCGGGGGCCTCCTACGAGCAGTACTTC
CASSPRGLAGASYEQYF
>.|TRBD1|TRBJ2-3|TRBV25-1
TGTGCCACCCGGGACAGCGGCACAGATACGCAGTATTTT
CATRDSGTDTQYF
>.|.|TRBJ2-4|TRBV1
TGCACCAGCTACTGGCTCGCGGGGGGCCCGGACAAAAACATTCAGTACTTC
CTSYWLAGGPDKNIQYF
>.|.|TRBJ1-4|TRBV6-5
TGTGCCAGCAGGAATGCATGGGGTGGGAGGGAAAAACTGTTTTTT
CASRNAWGGREKLFF
>.|.|TRBJ1-5|TRBV6-6
TGTGCCAGCAGTTACCCGACAGAGGCCCAGCATTTT
CASSYPTEAQHF
>once|.|TRBJ1-5|TRBV5-6
TGTGCCAGCAGCTTGGCGGGGGGCCTACCCAATCAGCCCCAGCATTTT
CASSLAGGLPNQPQHF
>.|.|TRBJ1-2|TRBV7-8
TGTGCCAGCAGCTTATTATCTAACCGTCACTATGGCTACACCTTC
CASSLLSNRHYGYTF
>.|.|TRBJ2-5|TRBV11-3
TGTGCCAGCAGCCCGCCCACAGCAGAGACCCAGTACTTC
CASSPPTAETQYF
>.|.|TRBJ1-2|TRBV7-8
TGTGCCAGCAGCTTATGGGGGCAGAAGAACTATGGCTACACCTTC
CASSLWGQKNYGYTF
>once|.|TRBJ1-1|TRBV19
TGTGCCAGTAGTATAGCTACGGGAAACACTGAAGCTTTCTTT
CASSIATGNTEAFF
>once|.|TRBJ1-1|TRBV6-1
TGTGCCAGCAGTGAAGCGCGACAGTACACTGAAGCTTTCTTT
CASSEARQYTEAFF
>.|TRBD2|TRBJ2-3|TRBV6-1
TGTGCCAGCAGGCTAGCGGGGGGCACAGATACGCAGTATTTT
CASRLAGGTDTQYF
>few|TRBD1|TRBJ1-2|TRBV7-2
TGTGCCAGCAGCTTAATTGGACAGGTCCTCTATGGCTACACCTTC
CASSLIGQVLYGYTF
>.|.|TRBJ1-5|TRBV2
TGTGCCAGCAGTCTGGACAGAGAACAGCCCCAGCATTTT
CASSLDREQPQHF
>.|TRBD2|TRBJ2-5|TRBV5-4
TGTGCCAGCAGCTTGTCTCTAGCGGGGGTTTTTGGGGAGGAGACCCAGTACTTC
CASSLSLAGVFGEETQYF
>.|TRBD1|TRBJ2-7|TRBV10-3
TGTGCCATCAGCACCGGGACAGGGGGCTGGTACGAGCAGTACTTC
CAISTGTGGWYEQYF
>few|.|TRBJ2-5|TRBV7-2
TGTGCCAGCAGCTTTCTGGGCCCGGTGGGAGAGACCCAGTACTTC
CASSFLGPVGETQYF
>.|.|TRBJ1-6|TRBV7-9
TGTGCCAGCCGAGCGGGGGATTCACCCCTCCACTTT
CASRAGDSPLHF
>.|TRBD1|TRBJ2-1|TRBV6-5
TGTGCCAGCAGTCTCCGACAGGGTCCTTACAATGAGCAGTTCTTC
CASSLRQGPYNEQFF
>.|.|TRBJ1-4|TRBV5-7
TGTGCCAGCAGCTTGGCAGGGAAACTGTTTTTT
CASSLAGKLFF
>.|.|TRBJ2-5|TRBV10-3
TGTGCCATCAGTGAGGCAGGGAAATGGGGGCTCCAAGAGACCCAGTACTTC
CAISEAGKWGLQETQYF
>.|.|TRBJ1-1|TRBV15
TGTGCCACCAGCAGAGAATATTATTTGAACACTGAAGCTTTCTTT
CATSREYYLNTEAFF
>.|.|TRBJ2-1|TRBV11-3
TGTGCCAGCAGCTTAGGTCCTAGCTCCTACAATGAGCAGTTCTTC
CASSLGPSSYNEQFF
>.|TRBD1|TRBJ1-4|TRBV10-3
TGTGCCATCAGCCCGACAGGGAAAGATGAAAAACTGTTTTTT
CAISPTGKDEKLFF
>.|TRBD1|TRBJ2-1|TRBV6-6
TGTGCCAGCAGAAACCGACAGGGCTCCTACAATGAGCAGTTCTTC
CASRNRQGSYNEQFF
>.|TRBD2|TRBJ2-7|TRBV5-8
TGTGCCAGCAGCCCCTCCGGGACTAGCGGTTACGAGCAGTACTTC
CASSPSGTSGYEQYF
>.|TRBD1|TRBJ1-2|TRBV11-2
TGTGCCAGCAGCTGGGATGGGACAGGGGGCTACACCTTC
CASSWDGTGGYTF
>.|TRBD1|TRBJ2-5|TRBV29-1
TGCAGCGCTGTGACAGGGGATCAAGAGACCCAGTACTTC
CSAVTGDQETQYF
>.|.|TRBJ1-1|TRBV19
TGTGCCAGTAGTATCCGTACAGCGAACACTGAAGCTTTCTTT
CASSIRTANTEAFF